This T cell receptor beta chain was retrieved from a study of radiation and T cells in renal cell carcinoma. Study-wide results and limits: Top tumor clonotypes rose in blood 2 weeks post-radiation, then contracted.

A remark on this clone: Its antigen is as yet unknown.

Stated time point: blood 4 weeks post-SBRT, at nephrectomy. Treatment given: 15 Gy SBRT to primary tumor, nephrectomy 4 weeks later. TCRdb's table, derived via immunoSEQ multiplex PCR, lists solely in-frame clones and lacks some. The data show about 77,000 clones, roughly 85% seen once. CDR1 and CDR2 from the germline V gene are LNHDA and SQIVND (reference sequence). The ends were cut back, 4 bases at V and 5 bases at J, with 9 bases in the middle. This CDR3 comprises 13 residues. V is TRBV19 and J is TRBJ2-1, with D perhaps matching TRBD1 (6 bases). The sample here was blood, taken from a patient whose treatment included radiotherapy and nephrectomy. The source is a woman aged 60 to 75 with renal cell carcinoma. CDR3 residues: CASSKDRNNEQFF. DNA for the CDR3: TGTGCCAGTAGTAAGGACAGAAACAATGAGCAGTTCTTC.